This T cell receptor (beta chain) comes out of a study of radiation and T cells in renal cell carcinoma (dated by TCRdb to the early 2020s). Broadly, across the study: The samples were drawn from a clinical trial, where primary renal cell carcinomas were treated with 15 Gy of stereotactic body radiation therapy and then removed by nephrectomy 4 weeks afterward. In total, approximately 53 samples, comprising approximately 25 tumors and some 27 peripheral blood samples, were subjected to TCR beta sequencing. Across all 53 samples, over 4,000,000 unique CDR3 nucleotide sequences encoding around 2.8 million unique CDR3 amino acid sequences were identified. What the study reported, not specific to this receptor: An increase in top tumor clonotypes in blood was observed from baseline to 2 weeks post-radiation, followed by contraction by 4 weeks, which was taken to suggest transient expansion of tumor-resident clones. Because pretreatment tumor biopsies were not available, the study could not determine whether clonotypes were already present within the tumor at baseline. With a single-armed trial design, the study had no way to address how radiation dose or scheduling affects the TCR repertoire. Tracking of blood repertoire dynamics stopped at roughly four weeks after treatment, with no follow-up past that point.

The label giving this sample's time point can be read as: blood 2 weeks post-SBRT. Taken with the paper, the label for treatment or condition translates to: 15 Gy SBRT to primary tumor, nephrectomy 4 weeks later. Serial peripheral blood from radiation-treated patients was sampled at baseline, 2 weeks and 4 weeks after SBRT to track tumor-enriched clonotypes. Every patient had renal cell carcinoma of clear cell pathology. Genomic DNA for TCR sequencing was prepared using the QIAamp DNA Blood Mini Kit (Qiagen). The analyses included only samples that passed all quality control checks. Regarding this clone: What antigen it recognizes has not been identified. Within one base of it there is no much larger clone, and no base qualities were kept.

CDR1 and CDR2, per the germline V gene, are SGHTA and FQGNSA. The CDR3 runs 15 amino acids, cysteine and phenylalanine included. Only the CDR3 region is kept as DNA, spanning 45 bases read in frame from base 1. Deletion took 5 bases off V and 2 bases off J, with a span of 13 bases between the germline ends. The immunoSEQ kit was used, according to the manufacturer's recommendations, to generate TCR beta libraries from genomic DNA. Library preparation used a first multiplex PCR with proprietary primers, then a second PCR adding unique barcodes, with bead cleanups after each round. A positive control reaction and a negative control reaction, both provided in the kit, were run with every batch of samples. The final libraries were assessed on an Agilent 4200 TapeStation D1000 ScreenTape, pooled by volume, and quantified by qPCR. Sequencing ran on an Illumina NextSeq500 with a MidOutput 150-cycle cartridge, using 156 Read1 and 15 Index1 cycles with kit custom primers. The pooled library was loaded at approximately 0.95 pM with an approximately 21% PhiX control spike-in. In the original analysis: Vendor-processed data were analyzed in R, with a clonotype defined as all T cells sharing the same CDR3 nucleotide sequence. For clone abundance analyses, frequencies were normalized to the 10,000 most abundant clones in each sample. Public T cell clones, which averaged fewer than five per sample, were excluded before analysis. An abundance difference of at least 32-fold between compartments was the criterion for calling clonotypes tumor-enriched or baseline blood-enriched. A beta-binomial differential abundance model was used to identify clonotypes that expanded or contracted between blood time points. Tumor-blood repertoire similarity was measured with the Baroni-Urbani and Buser coefficient, and group comparisons used two-tailed Wilcoxon tests in R. TCRdb carries this immuneACCESS record with in-frame sequences only. Its versions omit some clonotypes, under half of them owing to an unresolved V gene in the studies checked, with the rest unexplained. For V, J and clone size, that table is used; D and trimming come from the DNA. The sample yields some 72,000 clones; around 76% were counted once. Clones ranked in the top ten supply under 6.5% of the sample.

This receptor chain uses TRBV7-2 and TRBJ1-5; the D gene is perhaps TRBD1, on 6 matching bases. Sequenced here: blood, sampled from a patient whose treatment included radiotherapy and nephrectomy. The TCR sequence derives from a man aged 55 to 70 with renal cell carcinoma. In nucleotides, the sequence is TGTGCCAGCAGCGAACAGGGCAGGGGCAATCAGCCCCAGCATTTT. This codes for CASSEQGRGNQPQHF.